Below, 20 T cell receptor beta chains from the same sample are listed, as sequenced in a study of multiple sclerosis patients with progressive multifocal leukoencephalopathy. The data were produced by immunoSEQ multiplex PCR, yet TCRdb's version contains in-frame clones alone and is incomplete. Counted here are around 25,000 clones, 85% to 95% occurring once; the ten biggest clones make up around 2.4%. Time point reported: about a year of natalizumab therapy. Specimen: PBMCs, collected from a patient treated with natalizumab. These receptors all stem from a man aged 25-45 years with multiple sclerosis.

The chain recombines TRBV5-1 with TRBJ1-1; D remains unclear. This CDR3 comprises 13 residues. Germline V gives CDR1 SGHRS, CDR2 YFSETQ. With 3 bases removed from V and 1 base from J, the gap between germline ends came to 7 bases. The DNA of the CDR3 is TGCGCCAGCAGCTCCCTAGGGAACACTGAAGCTTTCTTT. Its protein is CASSSLGNTEAFF.

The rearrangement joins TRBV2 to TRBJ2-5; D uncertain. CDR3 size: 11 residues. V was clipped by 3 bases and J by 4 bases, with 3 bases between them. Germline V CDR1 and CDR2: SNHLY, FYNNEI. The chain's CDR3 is CASSEVETQYF. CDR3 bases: TGTGCCAGCAGTGAGGTAGAGACCCAGTACTTC.

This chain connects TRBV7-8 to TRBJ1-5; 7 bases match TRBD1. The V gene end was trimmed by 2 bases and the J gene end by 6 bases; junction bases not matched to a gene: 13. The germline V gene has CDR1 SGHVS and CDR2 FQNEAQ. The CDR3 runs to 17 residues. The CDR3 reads CASSLRRTGKSAQPQHF. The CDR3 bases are TGTGCCAGCAGCTTAAGGAGGACAGGTAAATCTGCTCAGCCCCAGCATTTT.

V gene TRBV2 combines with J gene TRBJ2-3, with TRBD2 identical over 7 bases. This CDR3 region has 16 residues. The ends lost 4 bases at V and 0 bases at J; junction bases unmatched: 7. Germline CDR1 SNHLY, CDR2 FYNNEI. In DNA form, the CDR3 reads TGTGCCAGCAGTGGAAGCGGGAAAGGGAGCACAGATACGCAGTATTTT. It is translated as CASSGSGKGSTDTQYF. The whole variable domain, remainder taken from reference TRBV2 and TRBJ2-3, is EPEVTQTPSHQVTQMGQEVILRCVPISNHLYFYWYRQILGQKVEFLVSFYNNEISEKSEIFDDQFSVERPDGSNFTLKIRSTKLEDSAMYFCASSGSGKGSTDTQYFGPGTRLTVL.

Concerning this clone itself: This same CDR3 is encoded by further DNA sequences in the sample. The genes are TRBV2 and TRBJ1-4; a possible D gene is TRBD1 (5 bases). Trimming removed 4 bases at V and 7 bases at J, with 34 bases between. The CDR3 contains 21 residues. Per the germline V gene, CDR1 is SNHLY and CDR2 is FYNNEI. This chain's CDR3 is CASSGGSSGVTRYYSGEKLFF. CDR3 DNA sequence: TGTGCCAGCAGTGGGGGCTCCAGCGGGGTAACCCGCTATTATTCGGGTGAAAAACTGTTTTTT.

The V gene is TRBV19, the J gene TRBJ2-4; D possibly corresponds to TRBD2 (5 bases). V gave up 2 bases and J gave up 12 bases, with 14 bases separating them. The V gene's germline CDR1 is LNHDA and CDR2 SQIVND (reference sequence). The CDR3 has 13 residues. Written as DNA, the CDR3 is TGTGCCAGTAGTATATCAACGGGGAGAACTCAGTACTTC. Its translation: CASSISTGRTQYF.

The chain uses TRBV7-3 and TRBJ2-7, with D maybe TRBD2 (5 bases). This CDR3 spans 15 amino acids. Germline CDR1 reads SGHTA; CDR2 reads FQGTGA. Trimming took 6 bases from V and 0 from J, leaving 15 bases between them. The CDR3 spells CASSPGGRSSYEQYF. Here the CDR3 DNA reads TGTGCCAGCAGTCCCGGAGGCAGGAGCTCCTACGAGCAGTACTTC.

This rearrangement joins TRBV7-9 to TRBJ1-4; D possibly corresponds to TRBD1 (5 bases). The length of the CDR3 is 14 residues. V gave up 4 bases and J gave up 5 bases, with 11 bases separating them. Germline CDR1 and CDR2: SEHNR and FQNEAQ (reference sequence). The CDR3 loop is CASSSLRGNEKLFF. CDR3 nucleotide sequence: TGTGCCAGCAGCTCGCTCCGGGGGAATGAAAAACTGTTTTTT.

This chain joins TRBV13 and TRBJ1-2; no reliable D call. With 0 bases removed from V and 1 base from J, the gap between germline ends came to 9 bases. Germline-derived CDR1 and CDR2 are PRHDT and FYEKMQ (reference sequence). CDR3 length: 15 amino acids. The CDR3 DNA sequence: TGTGCCAGCAGCTTAGGAGCGGGAGTTAACTATGGCTACACCTTC. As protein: CASSLGAGVNYGYTF. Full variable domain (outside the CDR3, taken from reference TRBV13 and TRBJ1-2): AAGVIQSPRHLIKEKRETATLKCYPIPRHDTVYWYQQGPGQDPQFLISFYEKMQSDKGSIPDRFSAQQFSDYHSELNMSSLELGDSALYFCASSLGAGVNYGYTFGSGTRLTVV.

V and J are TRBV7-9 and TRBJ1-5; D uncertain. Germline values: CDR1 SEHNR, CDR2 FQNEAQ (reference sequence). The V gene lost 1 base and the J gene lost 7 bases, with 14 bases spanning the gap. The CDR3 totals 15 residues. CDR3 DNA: TGTGCCAGCAGCTTAGGCCTGGTGTCCGGGCAGCCCCAGCATTTT. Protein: CASSLGLVSGQPQHF. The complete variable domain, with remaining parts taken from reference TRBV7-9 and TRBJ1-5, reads DTGVSQNPRHKITKRGQNVTFRCDPISEHNRLYWYRQTLGQGPEFLTYFQNEAQLEKSRLLSDRFSAERPKGSFSTLEIQRTEQGDSAMYLCASSLGLVSGQPQHFGDGTRLSIL.

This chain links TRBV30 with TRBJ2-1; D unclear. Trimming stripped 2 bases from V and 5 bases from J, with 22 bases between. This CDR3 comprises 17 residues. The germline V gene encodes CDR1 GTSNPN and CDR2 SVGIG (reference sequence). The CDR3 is CAWSPRTDLGSNNEQFF. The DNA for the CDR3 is TGTGCCTGGAGTCCCCGGACCGACTTGGGGTCTAACAATGAGCAGTTCTTC.

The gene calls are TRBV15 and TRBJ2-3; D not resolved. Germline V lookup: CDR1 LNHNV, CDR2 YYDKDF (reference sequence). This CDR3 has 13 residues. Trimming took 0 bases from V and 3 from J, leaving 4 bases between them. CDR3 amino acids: CATSREQTDTQYF. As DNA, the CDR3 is TGTGCCACCAGCAGAGAGCAAACAGATACGCAGTATTTT.

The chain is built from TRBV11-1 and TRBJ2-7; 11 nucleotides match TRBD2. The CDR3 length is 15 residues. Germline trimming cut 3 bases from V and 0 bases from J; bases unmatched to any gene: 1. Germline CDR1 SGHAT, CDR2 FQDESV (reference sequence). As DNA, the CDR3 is TGTGCCAGCAGCTTTAGCGGGGGGGCCTCCTACGAGCAGTACTTC. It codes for CASSFSGGASYEQYF. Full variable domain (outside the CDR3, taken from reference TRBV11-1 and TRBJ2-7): EAEVAQSPRYKITEKSQAVAFWCDPISGHATLYWYRQILGQGPELLVQFQDESVVDDSQLPKDRFSAERLKGVDSTLKIQPAELGDSAMYLCASSFSGGASYEQYFGPGTRLTVT.

For the CDR3, the DNA is TGTGCCAGCTCACCATCTGGGACAGGGGGCGCCGAGCAGTACGTC. It specifies CASSPSGTGGAEQYV. The chain combines TRBV18 with TRBJ2-7; the match to TRBD1 covers 12 bases. The J segment lost 6 bases and the V segment lost 2 bases, leaving 5 bases of the junction unmatched. CDR3 length equals 15 residues. Germline V CDR1 and CDR2: KGHSH, LQKENI.

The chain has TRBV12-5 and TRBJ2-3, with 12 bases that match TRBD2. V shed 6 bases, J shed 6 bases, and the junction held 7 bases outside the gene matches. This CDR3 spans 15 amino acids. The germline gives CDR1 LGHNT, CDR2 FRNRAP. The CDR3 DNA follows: TGTGCTAGTGGGACTGGACTAGCGGGATTGGATACGCAGTATTTT. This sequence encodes CASGTGLAGLDTQYF.

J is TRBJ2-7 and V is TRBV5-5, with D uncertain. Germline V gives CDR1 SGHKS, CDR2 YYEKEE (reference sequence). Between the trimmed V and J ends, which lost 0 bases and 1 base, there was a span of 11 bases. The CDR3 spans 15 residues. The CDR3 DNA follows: TGTGCCAGCAGCTTGGCGGAAGGCCGATCCTACGAGCAGTACGTC. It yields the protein CASSLAEGRSYEQYV.

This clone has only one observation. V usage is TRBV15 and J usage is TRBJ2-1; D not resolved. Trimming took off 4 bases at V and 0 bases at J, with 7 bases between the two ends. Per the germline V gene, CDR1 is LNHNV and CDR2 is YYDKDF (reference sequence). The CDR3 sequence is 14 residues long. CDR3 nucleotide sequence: TGTGCCACCAGCAATGGGGACTCCTACAATGAGCAGTTCTTC. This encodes CATSNGDSYNEQFF.

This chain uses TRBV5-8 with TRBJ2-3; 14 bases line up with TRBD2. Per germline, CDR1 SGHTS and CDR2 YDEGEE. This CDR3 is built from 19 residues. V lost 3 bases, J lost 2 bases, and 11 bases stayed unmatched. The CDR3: CASSYGTSGSWSPTDTQYF. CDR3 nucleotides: TGTGCCAGCAGCTACGGGACTAGCGGGAGCTGGAGTCCCACAGATACGCAGTATTTT.

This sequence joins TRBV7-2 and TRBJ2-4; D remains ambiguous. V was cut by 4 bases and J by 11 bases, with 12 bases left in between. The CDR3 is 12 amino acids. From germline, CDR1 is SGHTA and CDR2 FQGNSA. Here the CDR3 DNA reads TGTGCCAGCAGCTCCAGAGCCCAGGTTCAGTACTTC. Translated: CASSSRAQVQYF. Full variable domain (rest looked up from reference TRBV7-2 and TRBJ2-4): GAGVSQSPSNKVTEKGKDVELRCDPISGHTALYWYRQSLGQGLEFLIYFQGNSAPDKSGLPSDRFSAERTGGSVSTLTIQRTQQEDSAVYLCASSSRAQVQYFGAGTRLSVL.

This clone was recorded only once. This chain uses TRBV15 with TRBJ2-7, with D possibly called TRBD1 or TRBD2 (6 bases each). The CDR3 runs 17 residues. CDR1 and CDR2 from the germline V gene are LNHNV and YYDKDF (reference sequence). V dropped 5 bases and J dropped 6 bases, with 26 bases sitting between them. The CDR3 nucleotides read TGTGCCACCAGCGGGATCAGGGCGGGACAAGCCCTCGGCGAGCAGTACTTC. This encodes CATSGIRAGQALGEQYF.